This T cell receptor beta chain was documented in a study of T-cell reconstitution after alpha-beta-depleted transplantation in children. This clonotype was seen a few times. Its specificity is not known. During its preparation, the TCRbeta library received unique molecular identifiers. Via MiXCR, TCRdb re-called the PCR reads, giving one row per CDR3 protein. Among about 460,000 distinct CDR3 sequences, over 9.5% were seen once, and the ten largest hold 2%. Study results and caveats: Newly produced T cells mostly provided counts and TCRbeta diversity after one year, as hyperexpanded clones declined. The study reportedly traced alpha-beta T cells about two months after transplant to several hundred expanded graft clones.

The germline gives CDR1 KGHSH, CDR2 LQKENI. CDR3 length equals 21 residues. J gave up 4 bases and V 2 bases, and 22 bases lay outside the gene matches. The chain couples TRBV18 to TRBJ2-3; TRBD2 agrees at 9 bases. This sequence was found in a child younger than 10 with inherited bone marrow failure, due to receive a stem cell transplant. The sequences come from PBMCs, collected before TCRalphabeta/CD19-depleted stem cell transplant. Written as DNA, the CDR3 is TGTGCCAGCTCACCAACACGCTTCGTCCAATCGGCGGGAGGGAGGGCAGATACGCAGTATTTT. This translates into CASSPTRFVQSAGGRADTQYF.